The 5 T cell receptor beta chains reported below all come from one sample, sequenced in a study of CD8+ T cells in alopecia areata. cDNA prepared by RNA extraction and subsequent reverse transcription served as the template for sequencing. Assay: immunoSEQ multiplex PCR; the TCRdb copy retains only in-frame clones and omits some. This repertoire shows under 70,000 clones, 50% to 75% found once; its top ten account for about a sixth. This sample comprised CD8+ T cells sorted from blood, obtained at week 0. The receptors originated from a human donor with alopecia areata.

Notes on this clone: The same CDR3 also results from other DNA sequences found in this sample. The genes are TRBV5-1 and TRBJ2-1; 8 nucleotides agree with TRBD2. J gave up 3 bases and V 0 bases, and 5 bases lay outside the gene matches. The CDR3 contains 16 residues. CDR1 and CDR2 (germline): SGHRS, YFSETQ. As DNA, the CDR3 is TGCGCCAGCAGCTTGGAGCCAGCGGGGGACTACAATGAGCAGTTCTTC. Encoded protein: CASSLEPAGDYNEQFF.

This clone was counted once. The V call is TRBV5-4, the J call TRBJ2-2; D uncertain. Germline CDR1 SGHNT, CDR2 YYREEE (reference sequence). The CDR3 consists of 11 residues. The V end was cut by 5 bases, the J end by 2 bases, with 1 base between. This chain's CDR3 is CASRNTGELFF. In nucleotides, the CDR3 is TGTGCCAGCAGAAACACCGGGGAGCTGTTTTTT.

The V and J genes are TRBV4-3 and TRBJ1-4; TRBD1 is a possible D gene (6 bases). V gave up 0 bases and J gave up 10 bases, with 12 bases separating them. Looked up from germline, CDR1 is LGHNA and CDR2 is YSLEER. The CDR3 extends over 14 amino acids. The CDR3: CASSQDPGAGKLFF. DNA for the CDR3: TGCGCCAGCAGCCAAGACCCAGGGGCTGGAAAACTGTTTTTT.

The DNA for the CDR3 is TGCAGCGTTGAAGAACAGGGAAACACCATATATTTT. It is translated as CSVEEQGNTIYF. The J gene is TRBJ1-3, the V gene TRBV29-1; D is unclear. The germline V gene has CDR1 SQVTM and CDR2 ANQGSEA. Trimming left V 0 bases short and J 4 bases short, with 4 bases between. The CDR3 has 12 residues.

Note on this clone: One junction end does not reproduce the germline sequence, and a read error may be involved. The chain recombines TRBV5-5 with TRBJ2-2; D is unresolved. CDR3 length: 15 residues. CDR1 SGHKS and CDR2 YYEKEE come from the germline V gene (reference sequence). CDR3: CASSLEDGLGGELFF. In nucleotides, the CDR3 is TGTGCCAGTAGCTTAGAGGACGGTCTGGGAGGGGAGCTGTTTTTT.